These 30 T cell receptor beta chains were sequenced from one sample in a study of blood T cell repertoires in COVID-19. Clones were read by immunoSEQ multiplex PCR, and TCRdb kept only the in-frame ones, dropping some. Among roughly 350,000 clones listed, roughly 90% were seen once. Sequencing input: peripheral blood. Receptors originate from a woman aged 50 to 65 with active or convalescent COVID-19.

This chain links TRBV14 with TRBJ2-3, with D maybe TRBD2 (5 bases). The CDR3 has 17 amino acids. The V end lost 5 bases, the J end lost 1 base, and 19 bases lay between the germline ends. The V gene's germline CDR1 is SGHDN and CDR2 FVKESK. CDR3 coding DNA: TGTGCCAGCAGCAAGACGCGAGGGTATTGGGGCACAGATACGCAGTATTTT. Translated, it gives CASSKTRGYWGTDTQYF.

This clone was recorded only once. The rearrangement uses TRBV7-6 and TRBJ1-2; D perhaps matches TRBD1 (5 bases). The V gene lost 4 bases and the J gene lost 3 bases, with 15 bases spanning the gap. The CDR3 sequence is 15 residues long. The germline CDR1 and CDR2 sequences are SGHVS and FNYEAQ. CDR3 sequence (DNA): TGTGCCAGCAGCTCTCCGGGGGACTCACACTATGGCTACACCTTC. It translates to CASSSPGDSHYGYTF. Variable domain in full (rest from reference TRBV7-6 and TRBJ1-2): GAGVSQSPRYKVTKRGQDVALRCDPISGHVSLYWYRQALGQGPEFLTYFNYEAQQDKSGLPNDRFSAERPEGSISTLTIQRTEQRDSAMYRCASSSPGDSHYGYTFGSGTRLTVV.

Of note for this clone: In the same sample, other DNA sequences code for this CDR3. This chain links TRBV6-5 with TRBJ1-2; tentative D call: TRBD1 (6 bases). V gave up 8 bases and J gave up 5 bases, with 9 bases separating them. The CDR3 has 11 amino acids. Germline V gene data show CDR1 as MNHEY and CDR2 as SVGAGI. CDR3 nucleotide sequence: TGTGCCAGCGGACAGAGTTATGGCTACACCTTC. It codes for CASGQSYGYTF.

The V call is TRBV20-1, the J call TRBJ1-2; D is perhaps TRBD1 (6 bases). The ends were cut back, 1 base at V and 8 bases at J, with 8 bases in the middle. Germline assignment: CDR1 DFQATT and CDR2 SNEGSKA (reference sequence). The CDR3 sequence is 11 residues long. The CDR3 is CSARAQGGYTF. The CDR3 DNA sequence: TGCAGTGCTAGAGCCCAGGGGGGCTACACCTTC.

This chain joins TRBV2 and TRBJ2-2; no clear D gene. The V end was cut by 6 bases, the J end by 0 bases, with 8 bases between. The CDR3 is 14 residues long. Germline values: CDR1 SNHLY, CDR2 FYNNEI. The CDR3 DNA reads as TGTGCCAGCAGCCAAACTACGAACACCGGGGAGCTGTTTTTT. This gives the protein CASSQTTNTGELFF.

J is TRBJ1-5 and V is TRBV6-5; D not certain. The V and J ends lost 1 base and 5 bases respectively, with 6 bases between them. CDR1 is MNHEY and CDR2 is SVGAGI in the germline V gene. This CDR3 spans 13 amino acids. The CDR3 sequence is CASSYLRDQPQHF. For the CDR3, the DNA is TGTGCCAGCAGTTACTTACGCGATCAGCCCCAGCATTTT.

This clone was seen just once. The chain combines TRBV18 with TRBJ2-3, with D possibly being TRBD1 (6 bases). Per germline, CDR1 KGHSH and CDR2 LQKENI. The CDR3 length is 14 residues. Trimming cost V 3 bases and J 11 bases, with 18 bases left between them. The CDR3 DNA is TGTGCCAGCTCACCCCCCGTCGACAGGATGATGCAGTATTTT. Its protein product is CASSPPVDRMMQYF.

The CDR3 here is CASSGGTDTQYF. The CDR3 DNA is TGTGCCAGCAGCGGCGGGACAGATACGCAGTATTTT. The genes are TRBV27 and TRBJ2-3; tentatively, D is TRBD2 (5 bases). The ends were cut back, 6 bases at V and 3 bases at J, with 7 bases in the middle. The CDR3 extends over 12 amino acids. The germline CDR1 and CDR2 sequences are MNHEY and SMNVEV (reference sequence).

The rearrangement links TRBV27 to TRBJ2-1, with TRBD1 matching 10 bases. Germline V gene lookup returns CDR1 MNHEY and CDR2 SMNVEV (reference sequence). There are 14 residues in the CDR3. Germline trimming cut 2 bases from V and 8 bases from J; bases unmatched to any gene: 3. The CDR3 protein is CASSLRGQGDEQFF. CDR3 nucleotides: TGTGCCAGCAGTTTACGCGGACAGGGGGATGAGCAGTTCTTC.

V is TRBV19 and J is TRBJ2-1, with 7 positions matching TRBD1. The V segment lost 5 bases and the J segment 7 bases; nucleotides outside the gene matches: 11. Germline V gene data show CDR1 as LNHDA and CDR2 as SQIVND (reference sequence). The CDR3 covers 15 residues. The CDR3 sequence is CASSLGQVFGNEQFF. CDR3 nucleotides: TGTGCCAGTAGTCTTGGACAGGTCTTTGGGAATGAGCAGTTCTTC.

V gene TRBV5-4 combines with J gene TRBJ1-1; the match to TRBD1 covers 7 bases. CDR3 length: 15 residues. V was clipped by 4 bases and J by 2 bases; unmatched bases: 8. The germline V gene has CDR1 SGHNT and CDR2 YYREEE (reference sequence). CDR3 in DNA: TGTGCCAGCAGCCCTAATTACAGGGGAAACACTGAAGCTTTCTTT. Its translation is CASSPNYRGNTEAFF. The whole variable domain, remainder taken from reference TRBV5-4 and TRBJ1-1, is ETGVTQSPTHLIKTRGQQVTLRCSSQSGHNTVSWYQQALGQGPQFIFQYYREEENGRGNFPPRFSGLQFPNYSSELNVNALELDDSALYLCASSPNYRGNTEAFFGQGTRLTVV.

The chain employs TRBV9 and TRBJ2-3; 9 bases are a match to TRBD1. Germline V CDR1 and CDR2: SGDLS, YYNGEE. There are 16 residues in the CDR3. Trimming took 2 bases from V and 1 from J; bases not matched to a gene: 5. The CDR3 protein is CASSVGTGRGTDTQYF. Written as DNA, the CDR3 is TGTGCCAGCAGCGTCGGGACAGGGAGAGGCACAGATACGCAGTATTTT.

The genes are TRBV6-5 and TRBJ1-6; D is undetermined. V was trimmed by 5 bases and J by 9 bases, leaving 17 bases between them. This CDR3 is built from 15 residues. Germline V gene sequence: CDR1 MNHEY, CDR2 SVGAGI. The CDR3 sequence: CASSLDPEGSSPLHF. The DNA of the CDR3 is TGTGCCAGCAGTCTGGACCCCGAGGGTAGTTCACCCCTCCACTTT.

This chain's CDR3 is CASRPRHGPSYEQYF. The CDR3 nucleotides read TGTGCCAGCAGACCCCGCCATGGGCCCTCCTACGAGCAGTACTTC. V gene TRBV7-6 combines with J gene TRBJ2-7; D gene uncertain. Germline V CDR1 and CDR2: SGHVS, FNYEAQ. V lost 6 bases and J lost 0, with 15 bases in between. The length of the CDR3 is 15 residues.

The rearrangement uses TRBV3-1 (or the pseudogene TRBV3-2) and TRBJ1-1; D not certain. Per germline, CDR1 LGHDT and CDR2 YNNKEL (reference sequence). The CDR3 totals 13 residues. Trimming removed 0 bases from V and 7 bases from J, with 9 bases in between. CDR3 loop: CASSQEDGSEAFF. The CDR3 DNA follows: TGTGCCAGCAGCCAAGAGGACGGGAGTGAAGCTTTCTTT.

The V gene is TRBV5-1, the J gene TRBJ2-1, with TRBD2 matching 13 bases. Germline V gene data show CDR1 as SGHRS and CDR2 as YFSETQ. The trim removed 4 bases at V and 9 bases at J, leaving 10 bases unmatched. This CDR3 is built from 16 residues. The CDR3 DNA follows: TGCGCCAGCAGCGCCACTAGCGGGGGGGCCTATGGTGAGCAGTTCTTC. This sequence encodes CASSATSGGAYGEQFF. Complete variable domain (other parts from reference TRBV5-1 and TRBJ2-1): KAGVTQTPRYLIKTRGQQVTLSCSPISGHRSVSWYQQTPGQGLQFLFEYFSETQRNKGNFPGRFSGRQFSNSRSEMNVSTLELGDSALYLCASSATSGGAYGEQFFGPGTRLTVL.

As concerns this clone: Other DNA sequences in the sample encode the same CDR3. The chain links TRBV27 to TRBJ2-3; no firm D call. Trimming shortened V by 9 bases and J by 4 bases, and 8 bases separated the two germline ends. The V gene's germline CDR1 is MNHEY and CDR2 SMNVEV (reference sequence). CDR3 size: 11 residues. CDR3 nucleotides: TGTGCCAGTTCCTTAGCAGATACGCAGTATTTT. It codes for CASSLADTQYF.

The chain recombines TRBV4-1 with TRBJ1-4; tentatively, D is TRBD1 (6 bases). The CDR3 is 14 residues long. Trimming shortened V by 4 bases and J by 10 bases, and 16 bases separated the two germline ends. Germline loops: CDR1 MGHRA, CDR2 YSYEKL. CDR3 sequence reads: CASSLLGGQGKLFF. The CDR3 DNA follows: TGCGCCAGCAGCCTTTTAGGGGGTCAAGGAAAACTGTTTTTT.

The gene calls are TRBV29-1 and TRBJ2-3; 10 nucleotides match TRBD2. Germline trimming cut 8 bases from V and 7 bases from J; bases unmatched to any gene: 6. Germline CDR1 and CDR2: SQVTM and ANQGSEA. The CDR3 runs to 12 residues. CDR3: CSHPSGSNTQYF. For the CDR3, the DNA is TGCAGCCATCCTAGCGGGAGTAATACGCAGTATTTT.

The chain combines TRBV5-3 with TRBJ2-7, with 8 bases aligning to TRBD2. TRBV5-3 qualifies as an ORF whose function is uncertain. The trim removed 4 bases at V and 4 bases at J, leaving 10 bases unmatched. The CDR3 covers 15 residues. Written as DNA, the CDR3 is TGTGCCAGAAGCCCTCACGGGGGGGGCGGGTACGAGCAGTACTTC. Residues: CARSPHGGGGYEQYF.

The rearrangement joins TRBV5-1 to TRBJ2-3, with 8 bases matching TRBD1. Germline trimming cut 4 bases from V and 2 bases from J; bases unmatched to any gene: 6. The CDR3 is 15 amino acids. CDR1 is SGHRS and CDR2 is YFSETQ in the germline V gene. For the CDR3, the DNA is TGCGCCAGCAGCCAAGGGGACAGGCTCACAGATACGCAGTATTTT. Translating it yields CASSQGDRLTDTQYF.

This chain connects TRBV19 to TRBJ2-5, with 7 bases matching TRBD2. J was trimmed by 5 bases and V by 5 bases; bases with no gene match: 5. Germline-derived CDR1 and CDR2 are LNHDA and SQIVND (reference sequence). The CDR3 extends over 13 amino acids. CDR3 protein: CASSGAGGETQYF. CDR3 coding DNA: TGTGCCAGTAGTGGCGCCGGGGGGGAGACCCAGTACTTC.

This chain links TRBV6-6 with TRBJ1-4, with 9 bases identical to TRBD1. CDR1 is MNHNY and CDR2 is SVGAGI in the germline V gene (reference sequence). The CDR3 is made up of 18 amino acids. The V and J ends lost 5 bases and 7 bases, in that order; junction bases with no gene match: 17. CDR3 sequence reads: CASSLLTGGGGATEKLFF. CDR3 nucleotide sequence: TGTGCCAGCAGTCTTCTTACAGGGGGCGGAGGTGCTACTGAAAAACTGTTTTTT.

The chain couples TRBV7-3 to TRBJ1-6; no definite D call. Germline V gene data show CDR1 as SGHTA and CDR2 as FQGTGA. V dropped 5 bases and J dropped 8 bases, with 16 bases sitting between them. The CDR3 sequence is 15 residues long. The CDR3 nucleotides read TGTGCCAGCAGCATCCGACCCCTCGGGTATTCACCCCTCCACTTT. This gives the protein CASSIRPLGYSPLHF.

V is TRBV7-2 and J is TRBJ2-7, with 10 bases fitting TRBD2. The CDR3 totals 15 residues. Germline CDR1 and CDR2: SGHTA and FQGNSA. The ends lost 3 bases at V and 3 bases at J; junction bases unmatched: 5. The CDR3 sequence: CASSLEGLAYYEQYF. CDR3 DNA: TGTGCCAGCAGCTTGGAGGGACTAGCGTACTACGAGCAGTACTTC.

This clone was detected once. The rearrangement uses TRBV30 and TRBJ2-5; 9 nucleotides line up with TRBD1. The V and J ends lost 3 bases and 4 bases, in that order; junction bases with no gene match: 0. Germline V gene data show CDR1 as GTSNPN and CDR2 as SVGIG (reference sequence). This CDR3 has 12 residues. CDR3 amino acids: CAWRDRGETQYF. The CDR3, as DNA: TGTGCCTGGAGGGACAGGGGAGAGACCCAGTACTTC. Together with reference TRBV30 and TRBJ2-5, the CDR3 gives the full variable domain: SQTIHQWPATLVQPVGSPLSLECTVEGTSNPNLYWYRQAAGRGLQLLFYSVGIGQISSEVPQNLSASRPQDRQFILSSKKLLLSDSGFYLCAWRDRGETQYFGPGTRLLVL.

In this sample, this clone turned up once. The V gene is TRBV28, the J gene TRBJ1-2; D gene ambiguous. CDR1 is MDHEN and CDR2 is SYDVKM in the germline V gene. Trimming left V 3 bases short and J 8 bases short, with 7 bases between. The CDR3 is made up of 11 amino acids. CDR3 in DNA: TGTGCCAGCAGTTTTTCTAGGGGCTACACCTTC. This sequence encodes CASSFSRGYTF.

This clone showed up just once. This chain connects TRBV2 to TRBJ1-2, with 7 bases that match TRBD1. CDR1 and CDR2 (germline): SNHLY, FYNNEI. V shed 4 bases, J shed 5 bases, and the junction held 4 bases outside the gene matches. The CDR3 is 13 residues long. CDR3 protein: CASSGQGWYGYTF. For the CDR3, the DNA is TGTGCCAGCAGTGGACAGGGCTGGTATGGCTACACCTTC.

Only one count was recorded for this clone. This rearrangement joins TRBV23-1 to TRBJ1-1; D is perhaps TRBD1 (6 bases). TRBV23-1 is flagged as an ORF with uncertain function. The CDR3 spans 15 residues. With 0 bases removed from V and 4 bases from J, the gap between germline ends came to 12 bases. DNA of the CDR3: TGCGCCAGCAGTCAATCGAGAAGGGGGTGCACTGAAGCTTTCTTT. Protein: CASSQSRRGCTEAFF.

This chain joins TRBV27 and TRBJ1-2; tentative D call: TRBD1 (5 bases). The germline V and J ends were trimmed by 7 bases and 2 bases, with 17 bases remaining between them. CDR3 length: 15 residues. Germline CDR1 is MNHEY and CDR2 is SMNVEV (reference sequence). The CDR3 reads CASTPSPGGNYGYTF. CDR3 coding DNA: TGTGCCAGCACCCCTTCTCCGGGGGGGAACTATGGCTACACCTTC.